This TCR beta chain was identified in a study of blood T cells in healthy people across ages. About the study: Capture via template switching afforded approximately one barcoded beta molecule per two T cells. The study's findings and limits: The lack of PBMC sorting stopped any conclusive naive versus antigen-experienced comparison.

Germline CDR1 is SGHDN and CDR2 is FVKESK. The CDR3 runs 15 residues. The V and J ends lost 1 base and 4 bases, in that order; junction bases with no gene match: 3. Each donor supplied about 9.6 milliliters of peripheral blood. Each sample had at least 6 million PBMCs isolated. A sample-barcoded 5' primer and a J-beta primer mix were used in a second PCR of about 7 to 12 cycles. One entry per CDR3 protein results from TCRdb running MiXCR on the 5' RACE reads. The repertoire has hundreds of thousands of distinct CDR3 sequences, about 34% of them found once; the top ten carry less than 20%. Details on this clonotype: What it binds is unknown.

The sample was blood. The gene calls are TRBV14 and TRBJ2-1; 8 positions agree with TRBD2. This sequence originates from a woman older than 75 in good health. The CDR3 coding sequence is TGTGCCAGCAGCCAAGCGGGACTAGGGTACAATGAGCAGTTCTTC. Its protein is CASSQAGLGYNEQFF.